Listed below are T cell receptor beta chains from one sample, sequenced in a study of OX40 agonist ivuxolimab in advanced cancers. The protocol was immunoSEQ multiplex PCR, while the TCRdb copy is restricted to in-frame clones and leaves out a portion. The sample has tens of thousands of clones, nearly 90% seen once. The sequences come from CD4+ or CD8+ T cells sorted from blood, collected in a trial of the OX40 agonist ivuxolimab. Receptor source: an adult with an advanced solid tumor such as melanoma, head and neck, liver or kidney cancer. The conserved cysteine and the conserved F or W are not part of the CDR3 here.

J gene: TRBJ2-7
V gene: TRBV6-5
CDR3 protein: ASTVSGEISEQY

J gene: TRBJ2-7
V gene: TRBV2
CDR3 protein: ASRPRQNLYEQY

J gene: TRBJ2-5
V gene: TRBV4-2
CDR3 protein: ASSSDSVQETQY

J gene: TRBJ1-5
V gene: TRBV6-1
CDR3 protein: ASSLAYSNQPQH

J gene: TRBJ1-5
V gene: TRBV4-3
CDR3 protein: ASSQDLATLGQPQH

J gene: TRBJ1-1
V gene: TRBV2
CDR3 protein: ASSESQGQVGTEAF

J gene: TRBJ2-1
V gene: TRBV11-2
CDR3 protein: ASSVIRFGEQF

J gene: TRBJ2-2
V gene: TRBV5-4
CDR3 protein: ASSTPTGELF

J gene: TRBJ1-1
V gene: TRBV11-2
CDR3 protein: ASSPAEGAMNTEAF

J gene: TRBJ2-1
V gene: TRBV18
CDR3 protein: ASSPDLARHNEQF

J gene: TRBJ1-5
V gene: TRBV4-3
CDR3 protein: ASSQGFGTQPQH

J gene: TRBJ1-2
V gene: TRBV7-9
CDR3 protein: ASSPPGHPKGYT

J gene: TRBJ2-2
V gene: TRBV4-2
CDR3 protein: ASSPNPNTGELF

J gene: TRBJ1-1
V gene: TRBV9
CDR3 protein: ASSVAGGLDTEAF

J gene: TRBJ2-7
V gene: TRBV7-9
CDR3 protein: ASSPQTGPGYEQY

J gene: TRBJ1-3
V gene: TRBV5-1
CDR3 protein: ASKSQPGDNGNTIY

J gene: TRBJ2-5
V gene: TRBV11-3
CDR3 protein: ASSLPDSQETQY